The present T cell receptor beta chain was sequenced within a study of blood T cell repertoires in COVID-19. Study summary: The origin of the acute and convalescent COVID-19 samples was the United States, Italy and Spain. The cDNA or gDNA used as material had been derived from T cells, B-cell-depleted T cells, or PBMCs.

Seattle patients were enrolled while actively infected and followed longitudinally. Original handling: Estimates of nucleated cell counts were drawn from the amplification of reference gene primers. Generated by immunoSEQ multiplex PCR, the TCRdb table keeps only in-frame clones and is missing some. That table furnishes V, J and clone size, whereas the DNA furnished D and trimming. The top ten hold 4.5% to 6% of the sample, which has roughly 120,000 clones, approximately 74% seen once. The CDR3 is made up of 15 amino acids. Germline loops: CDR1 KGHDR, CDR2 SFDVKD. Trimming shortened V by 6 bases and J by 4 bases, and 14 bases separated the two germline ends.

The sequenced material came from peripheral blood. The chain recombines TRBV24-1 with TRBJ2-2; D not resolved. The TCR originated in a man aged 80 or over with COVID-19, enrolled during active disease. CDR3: CATSLSSPATGELFF. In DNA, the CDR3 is TGTGCCACCAGTTTGAGTAGCCCCGCCACCGGGGAGCTGTTTTTT.